The 31 T cell receptor beta chains listed next were all sequenced from one sample in a study of shared clonotypes between healthy human individuals. Profiled with immunoSEQ multiplex PCR; TCRdb holds only in-frame clones, not every one. In the table there are roughly 2.1 million clones, 85% to 95% of which are singletons. Naive CD8 cells lacked CD45RO and underwent positive selection for CCR7, leaving out terminally differentiated effector memory CD45RA+ cells. Sequences were obtained from naive CD8+ T cells from PBMCs. The receptors stem from a man between 18 and 35 years old in good health. Some clones in this sample may be carry-over from other donors' samples.

V and J are TRBV10-3 and TRBJ1-2; D may be TRBD1 (6 bases). CDR3 size: 15 residues. Germline V lookup: CDR1 ENHRY, CDR2 SYGVKD. Trimming cost V 4 bases and J 0 bases, with 12 bases left between them. CDR3 residues: CAISANRVANYGYTF. CDR3 bases: TGTGCCATCAGTGCCAACAGGGTAGCTAACTATGGCTACACCTTC.

V gene TRBV28 combines with J gene TRBJ1-5; D uncertain. This CDR3 has 15 amino acids. Germline CDR1 and CDR2: MDHEN and SYDVKM. V was shortened by 1 base and J by 7 bases, with 14 bases between the two germline ends. Here the CDR3 DNA reads TGTGCCAGCAGTTTATTAGGCCCGGAGGAACAGCCCCAGCATTTT. It specifies CASSLLGPEEQPQHF.

The chain recombines TRBV27 with TRBJ1-4; tentatively, D is TRBD1 (5 bases). The V gene lost 5 bases and the J gene lost 8 bases, with 21 bases spanning the gap. The CDR3 has 16 amino acids. Germline V lookup: CDR1 MNHEY, CDR2 SMNVEV (reference sequence). The CDR3 spells CASSTTRDSAGEKLFF. The CDR3 nucleotides are TGTGCCAGCAGTACAACCAGGGACTCTGCGGGGGAAAAACTGTTTTTT.

The gene calls are TRBV7-7 and TRBJ1-1; tentatively, D is TRBD1 (5 bases). CDR1 and CDR2 (germline): SSHAT, FNYEAQ (reference sequence). There are 16 residues in the CDR3. V lost 10 bases, J lost 1 base, and 22 bases lay in between. In DNA, the CDR3 is TGTGCCACCCGATTAGTCCCGTGGCAGGGGAACACTGAAGCTTTCTTT. Its protein product is CATRLVPWQGNTEAFF.

The J gene is TRBJ2-7, the V gene TRBV10-3, with 10 bases identical to TRBD2. CDR3 length: 14 residues. After removal of 3 bases from V and 5 bases from J, the junction contained 4 bases not matched to a gene. Germline V gene lookup returns CDR1 ENHRY and CDR2 SYGVKD. The CDR3 DNA reads TGTGCCATCAGTGACCCTGGGACTAGCGACGAGCAGTACTTC. Translation gives CAISDPGTSDEQYF.

J is TRBJ2-3 and V is TRBV27; D may correspond to TRBD1 or TRBD2 (6 bases each). Trimming took 5 bases from V and 4 from J, leaving 13 bases between them. Germline V gene lookup returns CDR1 MNHEY and CDR2 SMNVEV (reference sequence). The CDR3 has 14 amino acids. CDR3 sequence reads: CASSTIGGADTQYF. The CDR3 nucleotides read TGTGCCAGCAGTACCATCGGGGGCGCAGATACGCAGTATTTT.

The chain employs TRBV5-6 and TRBJ2-7, with 10 positions matching TRBD1. The V gene end was trimmed by 4 bases and the J gene end by 1 base; junction bases not matched to a gene: 8. Germline V gene lookup returns CDR1 SGHDT and CDR2 YYEEEE. The CDR3 totals 16 residues. Here the CDR3 DNA reads TGTGCCAGCAGCAAAGAACGGGACAGGGGTTCCTACGAGCAGTACTTC. Translated, it gives CASSKERDRGSYEQYF.

The chain carries TRBV30 and TRBJ1-2, with 7 bases identical to TRBD1. Trimming removed 3 bases from V and 4 bases from J; junction bases left unmatched: 5. The CDR3 runs to 13 residues. The germline gives CDR1 GTSNPN, CDR2 SVGIG (reference sequence). CDR3 sequence reads: CAWSRGQVYGYTF. The CDR3 bases are TGTGCCTGGAGCCGCGGACAGGTCTATGGCTACACCTTC. The full variable domain, rest sourced from reference TRBV30 and TRBJ1-2, is SQTIHQWPATLVQPVGSPLSLECTVEGTSNPNLYWYRQAAGRGLQLLFYSVGIGQISSEVPQNLSASRPQDRQFILSSKKLLLSDSGFYLCAWSRGQVYGYTFGSGTRLTVV.

Remarks on this clone: The same CDR3 is also encoded by other DNA sequences in this sample. V and J are TRBV9 and TRBJ2-5, with 7 positions matching TRBD2. CDR3 size: 13 residues. V dropped 7 bases and J dropped 3; count of bases not matched to a gene: 6. Germline assignment: CDR1 SGDLS and CDR2 YYNGEE. The CDR3 DNA reads TGTGCCAGCTCTAGCGGCCATAAAGAGACCCAGTACTTC. This gives the protein CASSSGHKETQYF.

CDR3 sequence reads: CASRSPRESSSYEQYF. The CDR3 DNA follows: TGTGCCAGCAGATCCCCCCGGGAATCATCCTCCTACGAGCAGTACTTC. V usage is TRBV2 and J usage is TRBJ2-7; possibly TRBD2 for D (5 bases). The CDR3 spans 16 residues. The germline V gene encodes CDR1 SNHLY and CDR2 FYNNEI. The V gene lost 6 bases and the J gene lost 0 bases, with 18 bases spanning the gap.

This rearrangement joins TRBV5-1 to TRBJ2-7; D is uncertain. The germline V gene has CDR1 SGHRS and CDR2 YFSETQ. Trimming left V 5 bases short and J 0 bases short, with 9 bases between. This CDR3 contains 13 residues. This CDR3 reads CASSPQNSYEQYF. The CDR3 nucleotides read TGCGCCAGCAGTCCACAGAACTCCTACGAGCAGTACTTC.

The chain has TRBV9 and TRBJ2-1; TRBD2 aligns across 14 bases. The germline CDR1 and CDR2 sequences are SGDLS and YYNGEE. Losses at the gene ends were 0 bases for V and 0 bases for J; bases not matched to a gene: 5. The CDR3 has 19 residues. CDR3 DNA sequence: TGTGCCAGCAGCGTAGGACTAGCGGGAGGGGGAAGCTCCTACAATGAGCAGTTCTTC. It specifies CASSVGLAGGGSSYNEQFF. Using reference TRBV9 and TRBJ2-1 for the parts outside the CDR3, the full variable domain is DSGVTQTPKHLITATGQRVTLRCSPRSGDLSVYWYQQSLDQGLQFLIQYYNGEERAKGNILERFSAQQFPDLHSELNLSSLELGDSALYFCASSVGLAGGGSSYNEQFFGPGTRLTVL.

This clone was picked up one time. V and J are TRBV14 and TRBJ2-7; unclear D gene. Germline-derived CDR1 and CDR2 are SGHDN and FVKESK. This CDR3 region has 13 residues. V lost 2 bases and J lost 7, with 12 bases in between. The CDR3 loop is CASSQLALGEQYF. The CDR3 nucleotides read TGTGCCAGCAGCCAACTGGCATTGGGGGAGCAGTACTTC.

The chain links TRBV30 to TRBJ2-5; D assignment may be TRBD1 or TRBD2 (5 bases each). Deletions cut 1 base from V and 9 bases from J, with 21 bases between. Germline values: CDR1 GTSNPN, CDR2 SVGIG (reference sequence). This CDR3 has 15 amino acids. CDR3 nucleotide sequence: TGTGCCTGGAGTGGCCGGGACGCAGTCGAGGAGGCCCAGTACTTC. This translates into CAWSGRDAVEEAQYF.

The rearrangement joins TRBV19 to TRBJ1-1; no clear D gene. There are 15 residues in the CDR3. Trimming pared 2 bases from V and 0 bases from J, leaving 10 bases between. Looked up from germline, CDR1 is LNHDA and CDR2 is SQIVND (reference sequence). The CDR3 loop is CASSIYGDLNTEAFF. The CDR3 nucleotides are TGTGCCAGTAGTATATATGGTGACTTGAACACTGAAGCTTTCTTT.

The chain carries TRBV19 and TRBJ2-1; D might be TRBD2 (6 bases). Germline lookup yields CDR1 LNHDA and CDR2 SQIVND (reference sequence). The CDR3 sequence is 15 residues long. Trimming removed 3 bases at V and 6 bases at J, with 15 bases between. In DNA, the CDR3 is TGTGCCAGTAGTATTGAGCGGGCCCCCTTCAATGAGCAGTTCTTC. Protein product: CASSIERAPFNEQFF.

This chain links TRBV29-1 with TRBJ1-2, with a possible D match to TRBD1 (6 bases). This CDR3 region has 13 residues. Germline values: CDR1 SQVTM, CDR2 ANQGSEA. V dropped 7 bases and J dropped 2 bases, with 14 bases sitting between them. CDR3 region: CSGLEQGNYGYTF. As DNA, the CDR3 is TGCAGCGGGTTGGAACAGGGCAACTATGGCTACACCTTC.

This sequence joins TRBV28 and TRBJ1-1; D gene uncertain. This CDR3 has 12 amino acids. Germline V CDR1 and CDR2: MDHEN, SYDVKM. Deletions cut 6 bases from V and 1 base from J, with 6 bases between. Written as DNA, the CDR3 is TGTGCCAGCAGAGGAGCGAACACTGAAGCTTTCTTT. Protein product: CASRGANTEAFF.

This chain joins TRBV28 and TRBJ2-7; D gene ambiguous. This CDR3 region has 17 residues. CDR1 is MDHEN and CDR2 is SYDVKM in the germline V gene. V was trimmed by 6 bases and J by 0 bases, leaving 21 bases between them. The CDR3 region has the DNA TGTGCCAGCAGGACCCTTGGTGGCGGTACAGACTCCTACGAGCAGTACTTC. This encodes CASRTLGGGTDSYEQYF.

J is TRBJ1-2 and V is TRBV9; D is uncertain. V was trimmed by 2 bases and J by 6 bases, leaving 11 bases between them. The CDR3 consists of 13 residues. CDR1 and CDR2 from the germline V gene are SGDLS and YYNGEE. The CDR3 DNA is TGTGCCAGCAGCGTTGAGGTGGATGATGGCTACACCTTC. This sequence encodes CASSVEVDDGYTF.

This clone was recorded once. The chain uses TRBV5-1 and TRBJ2-7; 8 nucleotides line up with TRBD1. Germline CDR1 reads SGHRS; CDR2 reads YFSETQ. With 3 bases clipped from V and 5 bases from J, the junction kept 19 bases outside the gene matches. The CDR3 extends over 18 amino acids. CDR3 in amino acids: CASSSLTLDRARVDEQYF. In DNA form, the CDR3 reads TGCGCCAGCAGCTCGCTGACTTTGGACAGGGCTCGTGTTGACGAGCAGTACTTC.

The chain recombines TRBV28 with TRBJ1-5, with 8 bases fitting TRBD1. CDR1 and CDR2 (germline): MDHEN, SYDVKM. The CDR3 is 14 amino acids. The V and J ends lost 3 bases and 5 bases, in that order; junction bases with no gene match: 3. DNA for the CDR3: TGTGCCAGCAGTTTTTCAGGGGGCCATCAGCCCCAGCATTTT. Protein product: CASSFSGGHQPQHF.

This clone occurred once. The CDR3 sequence is CASSESSGGHAQFF. CDR3 in DNA: TGCGCCAGCAGTGAATCAAGCGGGGGCCACGCGCAGTTCTTC. The chain recombines TRBV10-2 with TRBJ2-1; 8 positions match TRBD2. From germline, CDR1 is WSHSY and CDR2 SAAADI. J gave up 12 bases and V 3 bases, and 10 bases lay outside the gene matches. This CDR3 contains 14 residues.

The V and J genes are TRBV7-3 and TRBJ2-7, with a tentative D call TRBD2 (6 bases). Germline CDR1 and CDR2: SGHTA and FQGTGA. The CDR3 covers 15 residues. V was trimmed by 1 base and J by 5 bases, leaving 15 bases between them. The CDR3 region has the DNA TGTGCCAGCAGCTTAATAAGGCGGGAAAGAGACGAGCAGTACTTC. The encoded protein is CASSLIRRERDEQYF.

The chain carries TRBV5-4 and TRBJ2-7; tentatively, D is TRBD1 or TRBD2 (5 bases each). Germline CDR1 and CDR2: SGHNT and YYREEE (reference sequence). V lost 1 base to trimming and J lost 2 bases, with 7 bases between them. CDR3 length: 13 residues. CDR3 coding DNA: TGTGCCAGCAGCTTGTGGGGGACCTACGAGCAGTACTTC. This translates into CASSLWGTYEQYF. The full variable domain, in which reference TRBV5-4 and TRBJ2-7 provide the parts outside the CDR3, is ETGVTQSPTHLIKTRGQQVTLRCSSQSGHNTVSWYQQALGQGPQFIFQYYREEENGRGNFPPRFSGLQFPNYSSELNVNALELDDSALYLCASSLWGTYEQYFGPGTRLTVT.

In this sample, this clone turned up once. This rearrangement joins TRBV19 to TRBJ2-7, with TRBD2 matching over 7 bases. CDR1 and CDR2 (germline): LNHDA, SQIVND (reference sequence). The CDR3 is made up of 12 amino acids. J gave up 8 bases and V 5 bases, and 6 bases lay outside the gene matches. DNA of the CDR3: TGTGCCAGTAGTTCCGGGACTAAGAAGCAGTACTTC. It encodes CASSSGTKKQYF.

This sequence joins TRBV4-2 and TRBJ2-7, with TRBD1 identical over 9 bases. This CDR3 contains 15 residues. Germline CDR1 is LGHNA and CDR2 is YNFKEQ. J gave up 5 bases and V 1 base, and 6 bases lay outside the gene matches. CDR3 sequence reads: CASSQVGTGIDEQYF. CDR3 coding DNA: TGTGCCAGCAGCCAAGTGGGGACAGGGATCGACGAGCAGTACTTC.

This clone was seen a few times. CDR3 coding DNA: TGTGCCAGCGGCGGCCAAGACTACGAGCAGTACTTC. Translating it yields CASGGQDYEQYF. V usage is TRBV28 and J usage is TRBJ2-7; no clear D. This CDR3 has 12 residues. Germline V gene sequence: CDR1 MDHEN, CDR2 SYDVKM. Deletions cut 8 bases from V and 3 bases from J, with 11 bases between.

The V and J genes are TRBV30 and TRBJ2-7; D might be TRBD1 (5 bases). From germline, CDR1 is GTSNPN and CDR2 SVGIG (reference sequence). V was pared by 8 bases and J by 0 bases, with 17 bases between. The length of the CDR3 is 14 residues. The CDR3 coding sequence is TGTGCCCTAAGTTTTGACAGCAGCTCCTACGAGCAGTACTTC. The encoded protein is CALSFDSSSYEQYF. The entire variable domain, with the rest obtained from reference TRBV30 and TRBJ2-7, is as follows: SQTIHQWPATLVQPVGSPLSLECTVEGTSNPNLYWYRQAAGRGLQLLFYSVGIGQISSEVPQNLSASRPQDRQFILSSKKLLLSDSGFYLCALSFDSSSYEQYFGPGTRLTVT.

The V gene is TRBV7-6, the J gene TRBJ2-7; 7 bases map to TRBD1. J was trimmed by 7 bases and V by 5 bases; bases with no gene match: 17. CDR1 is SGHVS and CDR2 is FNYEAQ in the germline V gene. The CDR3 spans 16 residues. The CDR3 loop reads CASSPLGGRAAEEQYF. CDR3 DNA sequence: TGTGCCAGCAGCCCGCTAGGGGGCAGGGCCGCCGAAGAGCAGTACTTC.

The gene calls are TRBV14 and TRBJ1-1; 8 positions agree with TRBD1. CDR3 length: 16 residues. V shed 3 bases and J 2 bases; nucleotides not matched to a gene: 8. Germline V gene data show CDR1 as SGHDN and CDR2 as FVKESK. The CDR3 sequence: CASSHRDRPINTEAFF. The CDR3 DNA is TGTGCCAGCAGCCACCGGGACAGGCCGATAAACACTGAAGCTTTCTTT.